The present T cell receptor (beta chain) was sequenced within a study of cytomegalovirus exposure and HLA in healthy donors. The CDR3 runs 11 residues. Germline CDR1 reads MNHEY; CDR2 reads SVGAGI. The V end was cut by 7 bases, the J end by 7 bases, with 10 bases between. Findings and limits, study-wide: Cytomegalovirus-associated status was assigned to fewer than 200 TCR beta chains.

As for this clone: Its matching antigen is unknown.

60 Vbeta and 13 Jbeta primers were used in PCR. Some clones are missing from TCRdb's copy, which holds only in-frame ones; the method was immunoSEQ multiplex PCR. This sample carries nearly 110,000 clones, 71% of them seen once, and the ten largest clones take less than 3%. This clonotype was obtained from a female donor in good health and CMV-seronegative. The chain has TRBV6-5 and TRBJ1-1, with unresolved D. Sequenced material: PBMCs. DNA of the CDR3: TGTGCCAGCATCACCGGGGTTGAAGCTTTCTTT. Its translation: CASITGVEAFF.